Below, 12 T cell receptor beta chains from the same sample are listed, as sequenced in a study of breast tumors, draining lymph nodes, adjacent tissues. The lymph nodes were axillary draining lymph nodes from breast cancer patients. Using its own MiXCR run on the multiplex PCR reads, TCRdb lists one record per CDR3 protein. Among roughly 220,000 distinct CDR3 sequences, under 40% were seen once, and the ten largest hold approximately 4%. Sequencing was done on a sample of axillary lymph node tissue. The receptors originated from a female donor with breast cancer. Some clones in this sample may be carry-over from other donors' samples.

V usage is TRBV7-2 and J usage is TRBJ2-5; 11 bases match TRBD1. The CDR3 has 14 residues. V gave up 10 bases and J gave up 5 bases; unmatched junction bases: 9. Germline CDR1 SGHTA, CDR2 FQGNSA. CDR3 amino acids: CATRWTGGLETQYF. The DNA of the CDR3 is TGTGCCACCCGGTGGACAGGGGGCTTGGAGACCCAGTACTTC.

Concerning this clonotype: One end of the junction does not line up with germline, which may come from a read error. The CDR3 DNA sequence: TGTGCTAGCAGTTTCACCATAACCGGACTGAATAATTCACCCCTCCACTTT. The encoded protein is CASSFTITGLNNSPLHF. This chain connects TRBV7-7 to TRBJ1-6; no clear D. The CDR3 has 17 amino acids. CDR1 is SSHAT and CDR2 is FNYEAQ in the germline V gene (reference sequence).

Many counts were recorded for this clonotype. This sequence joins TRBV6-5 and TRBJ2-3; the match to TRBD2 covers 7 bases. Germline trimming cut 2 bases from V and 1 base from J; bases unmatched to any gene: 3. Per the germline V gene, CDR1 is MNHEY and CDR2 is SVGAGI. The CDR3 has 15 amino acids. DNA for the CDR3: TGTGCCAGCAGTTACACCGCGGGGGGCACAGATACGCAGTATTTT. Its protein is CASSYTAGGTDTQYF.

Ten or more counts support this clonotype. The chain uses TRBV30 and TRBJ1-5; TRBD1 agrees at 7 bases. Germline V CDR1 and CDR2: GTSNPN, SVGIG (reference sequence). The CDR3 loop spans 13 amino acids. The V segment lost 1 base and the J segment 4 bases; nucleotides outside the gene matches: 1. CDR3 nucleotides: TGTGCCTGGAGTGCGGGACAGAATCAGCCCCAGCATTTT. It yields the protein CAWSAGQNQPQHF. Full variable domain (outside the CDR3, taken from reference TRBV30 and TRBJ1-5): SQTIHQWPATLVQPVGSPLSLECTVEGTSNPNLYWYRQAAGRGLQLLFYSVGIGQISSEVPQNLSASRPQDRQFILSSKKLLLSDSGFYLCAWSAGQNQPQHFGDGTRLSIL.

The chain is built from TRBV5-5 and TRBJ2-3; 9 bases match TRBD2. V shed 2 bases and J 11 bases; nucleotides not matched to a gene: 12. The CDR3 covers 15 residues. Germline values: CDR1 SGHKS, CDR2 YYEKEE (reference sequence). CDR3 sequence (DNA): TGTGCCAGCAGCTTTAGCGGGAGTTTCGGTAATGAGCAGTATTTT. It translates to CASSFSGSFGNEQYF.

The chain carries TRBV2 and TRBJ2-1, with D perhaps given as TRBD1 or TRBD2 (6 bases each). V gave up 4 bases and J gave up 5 bases, with 9 bases separating them. Germline V gene lookup returns CDR1 SNHLY and CDR2 FYNNEI. The CDR3 runs to 13 residues. Written as DNA, the CDR3 is TGTGCCAGCAGTGTCGGGGGCCACAATGAGCAGTTCTTC. Translating gives CASSVGGHNEQFF.

Concerning this clonotype: A much larger clone lies one base from this, so it may be a read error. The rearrangement joins TRBV11-2 to TRBJ2-5; D assignment may be TRBD1 or TRBD2 (5 bases each). Trimming took 0 bases from V and 4 from J, leaving 9 bases between them. Germline lookup yields CDR1 SGHAT and CDR2 FQNNGV. The CDR3 is 14 amino acids. This chain's CDR3 is CASSLDPGTETQYF. The CDR3 DNA reads as TGTGCCAGCAGCTTAGACCCGGGGACAGAGACCCAGTACTTC.

This clonotype has just one count. The gene calls are TRBV7-2 and TRBJ2-7, with D possibly called TRBD1 or TRBD2 (5 bases each). V was cut by 3 bases and J by 3 bases, with 9 bases left in between. CDR1 is SGHTA, CDR2 FQGNSA, per germline. The CDR3 runs 13 residues. Here the CDR3 reads CASSLGRYYEQYF. The DNA for the CDR3 is TGTGCCAGCAGCTTGGGACGGTACTACGAGCAGTACTTC. Supplemented by reference TRBV7-2 and TRBJ2-7, the full variable domain reads GAGVSQSPSNKVTEKGKDVELRCDPISGHTALYWYRQSLGQGLEFLIYFQGNSAPDKSGLPSDRFSAERTGGSVSTLTIQRTQQEDSAVYLCASSLGRYYEQYFGPGTRLTVT.

J is TRBJ2-5 and V is TRBV7-8; D remains ambiguous. The CDR3 is made up of 9 amino acids. Germline CDR1 is SGHVS and CDR2 is FQNEAQ. Trimming pared 5 bases from V and 13 bases from J, leaving 8 bases between. CDR3 loop: CASSKTSYF. CDR3 in DNA: TGTGCCAGCAGCAAGACCTCGTACTTC.

This clonotype occurred many times. This chain connects TRBV5-4 to TRBJ2-2; D is unclear. CDR1 and CDR2 from the germline V gene are SGHNT and YYREEE (reference sequence). This CDR3 contains 14 residues. Trimming took off 2 bases at V and 2 bases at J, with 7 bases between the two ends. The CDR3 region has the DNA TGTGCCAGCAGCTTAACAGTAAACACCGGGGAGCTGTTTTTT. Protein: CASSLTVNTGELFF.

About this clonotype itself: Relative to the germline gene, one junction end is altered; a read error may explain this. This rearrangement joins TRBV19 to TRBJ1-1; no clear D. This CDR3 spans 16 amino acids. CDR1 is LNHDA, CDR2 SQIVND, per germline (reference sequence). This chain's CDR3 is CASSMRQGRMNTEACF. In DNA, the CDR3 is TGTGCCAGTAGTATGAGACAAGGACGGATGAACACTGAAGCTTGCTTT.

This clonotype was seen at least ten times. The rearrangement links TRBV11-3 to TRBJ2-7; 11 bases are a match to TRBD2. J gave up 0 bases and V 5 bases, and 15 bases lay outside the gene matches. The CDR3 consists of 19 residues. Germline V lookup: CDR1 SGHNT, CDR2 YENEEA. CDR3 DNA: TGTGCCAGCAGCAGTACCAGGGGGACTAGCGGTTACGACTCCTACGAGCAGTACTTC. Its protein product is CASSSTRGTSGYDSYEQYF.